A selection of T cell receptor beta chains follows, all from one sample in a study of T cell changes during pregnancy in multiple sclerosis. Libraries were prepared by immunoSEQ multiplex PCR; TCRdb keeps only in-frame clonotypes and omits some of them. This sample has roughly 40,000 clones, with more than 85% found just once. The sample consisted of CD8+ T cells from peripheral blood mononuclear cells, taken before pregnancy. Every receptor here comes from a female donor with multiple sclerosis, enrolled in a pregnancy study. Both conserved end residues are part of each CDR3. D genes are given only for firm matches. Expanded clones are given a class, and other clones once, few, many or no size at all.

CDR3 DNA: TGTGCCAGCAGTTCCGGGACAGGGGTTTCTGGGGCCAACGTCCTGACTTTC
CDR3 protein: CASSSGTGVSGANVLTF
D gene: TRBD1
J gene: TRBJ2-6
V gene: TRBV28
clone size: once

CDR3 DNA: TGTGCCAGCTCACCCGGACTAGCTGATGAGCAGTTCTTC
CDR3 protein: CASSPGLADEQFF
D gene: TRBD2
J gene: TRBJ2-1
V gene: TRBV18
clone size: .

CDR3 DNA: TGTGCCAGCAGTTTACTAGCAGGAAACACAGATACGCAGTATTTT
CDR3 protein: CASSLLAGNTDTQYF
D gene: .
J gene: TRBJ2-3
V gene: TRBV27
clone size: once

CDR3 DNA: TGTGCCAGCAGTTTAAGTGAGGGATACAGGGACGCTGTGGAGACCCAGTACTTC
CDR3 protein: CASSLSEGYRDAVETQYF
D gene: .
J gene: TRBJ2-5
V gene: TRBV28
clone size: .

CDR3 DNA: TGTGCCAGCAGCGTAGCGGGGGTAGGCACAGATACGCAGTATTTT
CDR3 protein: CASSVAGVGTDTQYF
D gene: .
J gene: TRBJ2-3
V gene: TRBV9
clone size: .

CDR3 DNA: TGTGCCAGCAGTTCCCGGACAGGGGGAGGAGATACGCAGTATTTT
CDR3 protein: CASSSRTGGGDTQYF
D gene: TRBD1
J gene: TRBJ2-3
V gene: TRBV2
clone size: .

CDR3 DNA: TGTGCCACCAGGTTCACCGGGAACCTCGAAGAAAAACTGTTTTTT
CDR3 protein: CATRFTGNLEEKLFF
D gene: .
J gene: TRBJ1-4
V gene: TRBV10-3
clone size: .

CDR3 DNA: TGTGCCAGCAGTTTATCGATTGACAGCATGTCCCAGCATTTT
CDR3 protein: CASSLSIDSMSQHF
D gene: .
J gene: TRBJ1-5
V gene: TRBV27
clone size: .

CDR3 DNA: TGTGCCAGCAGCTTAGGGACAGGGCTCCCCTCCTACGAGCAGTACTTC
CDR3 protein: CASSLGTGLPSYEQYF
D gene: TRBD1
J gene: TRBJ2-7
V gene: TRBV11-2
clone size: .

CDR3 DNA: TGTGCCAGCAGCGGACTAGCGGGGAATATCTACGAGCAGTACTTC
CDR3 protein: CASSGLAGNIYEQYF
D gene: TRBD2
J gene: TRBJ2-7
V gene: TRBV7-9
clone size: .

CDR3 DNA: TGTGCCAGCAGTGAATATGAGGGCTCAGCTTTCTTT
CDR3 protein: CASSEYEGSAFF
D gene: .
J gene: TRBJ1-1
V gene: TRBV25-1
clone size: .

CDR3 DNA: TGTGCCAGCAGTGAGGACACCACAGATACGCAGTATTTT
CDR3 protein: CASSEDTTDTQYF
D gene: .
J gene: TRBJ2-3
V gene: TRBV25-1
clone size: .

CDR3 DNA: TGTGCCAGTAGTACGAGCGGGAGCTACGAGCAGTACTTC
CDR3 protein: CASSTSGSYEQYF
D gene: TRBD2
J gene: TRBJ2-7
V gene: TRBV19
clone size: .

CDR3 DNA: TGTGCCAGCAGCCAACTAGCGGGATCGTACAATGAGCAGTTCTTC
CDR3 protein: CASSQLAGSYNEQFF
D gene: TRBD2
J gene: TRBJ2-1
V gene: TRBV7-6
clone size: .

CDR3 DNA: TGTGCCAGCAGCTACCGACAGGGAAAGTACGAGCAGTACTTC
CDR3 protein: CASSYRQGKYEQYF
D gene: TRBD1
J gene: TRBJ2-7
V gene: TRBV7-6
clone size: .

CDR3 DNA: TGTGCCAGCAGCAATAGCGGGATGGGATACAATGAGCAGTTCTTC
CDR3 protein: CASSNSGMGYNEQFF
D gene: TRBD2
J gene: TRBJ2-1
V gene: TRBV5-6
clone size: once

CDR3 DNA: TGTGCCAGCAGCTTAAGCGGGAGAAGCTCTGGGGCCAACGTCCTGACTTTC
CDR3 protein: CASSLSGRSSGANVLTF
D gene: TRBD2
J gene: TRBJ2-6
V gene: TRBV7-8
clone size: .

CDR3 DNA: TGTGCCAGCAGCTTATCTAGCGGGAACGGGGAGCTGTTTTTT
CDR3 protein: CASSLSSGNGELFF
D gene: TRBD2
J gene: TRBJ2-2
V gene: TRBV7-2
clone size: .

CDR3 DNA: TGTGCCAGCAGGGCGACCGTTGGGGACAAGACCCTCTATGGCTACACCTTC
CDR3 protein: CASRATVGDKTLYGYTF
D gene: .
J gene: TRBJ1-2
V gene: TRBV28
clone size: once

CDR3 DNA: TGCGCCAGCAGCTTTTCTACTTACAATGAGCAGTTCTTC
CDR3 protein: CASSFSTYNEQFF
D gene: .
J gene: TRBJ2-1
V gene: TRBV5-1
clone size: .

CDR3 DNA: TGTGCCACCAGCACTCGGACAGGGGCTAATGAAAAACTGTTTTTT
CDR3 protein: CATSTRTGANEKLFF
D gene: TRBD1
J gene: TRBJ1-4
V gene: TRBV15
clone size: .

CDR3 DNA: TGTGCCAGCGCGGTCGGCGGTAACAATGAGCAGTTCTTC
CDR3 protein: CASAVGGNNEQFF
D gene: .
J gene: TRBJ2-1
V gene: TRBV6-6
clone size: .

CDR3 DNA: TGTGCTAGCAGCTTAACCGGGTGGGAGACCCAGTACTTC
CDR3 protein: CASSLTGWETQYF
D gene: .
J gene: TRBJ2-5
V gene: TRBV7-7
clone size: .

CDR3 DNA: TGTGCCAGCAGCAGCGGGGCAGATACGCAGTATTTT
CDR3 protein: CASSSGADTQYF
D gene: TRBD2
J gene: TRBJ2-3
V gene: TRBV7-6
clone size: .

CDR3 DNA: TGTGCCAGCAGTCCACCCGACAGGGACTATGGCTACACCTTC
CDR3 protein: CASSPPDRDYGYTF
D gene: TRBD1
J gene: TRBJ1-2
V gene: TRBV7-9
clone size: .

CDR3 DNA: TGTGCCAGTAGCTACGGGACTCTCTTTGGTCCTGAAGCTTTCTTT
CDR3 protein: CASSYGTLFGPEAFF
D gene: .
J gene: TRBJ1-1
V gene: TRBV19
clone size: few

CDR3 DNA: TGTGCCAGCAGCTTGCGCGGGAGGGAACAAGAGACCCAGTACTTC
CDR3 protein: CASSLRGREQETQYF
D gene: TRBD2
J gene: TRBJ2-5
V gene: TRBV7-9
clone size: .

CDR3 DNA: TGTGCCTGGACCCCGGCGGGGACTAGCGGGAGGAGGGGCAATGAGCAGTTCTTC
CDR3 protein: CAWTPAGTSGRRGNEQFF
D gene: TRBD2
J gene: TRBJ2-1
V gene: TRBV30
clone size: .

CDR3 DNA: TGTGCCAGCAGCGGCGGGAGGTCAGATACGCAGTATTTT
CDR3 protein: CASSGGRSDTQYF
D gene: TRBD2
J gene: TRBJ2-3
V gene: TRBV11-1
clone size: .

CDR3 DNA: TGTGCCAGTAAGCCGTCGGGGACTCCCTACGAGCAGTACTTC
CDR3 protein: CASKPSGTPYEQYF
D gene: .
J gene: TRBJ2-7
V gene: TRBV19
clone size: .

CDR3 DNA: TGTGCCAGCAGTTCTAGCCGCACTAGCAGACCGAACACCGGGGAGCTGTTTTTT
CDR3 protein: CASSSSRTSRPNTGELFF
D gene: .
J gene: TRBJ2-2
V gene: TRBV27
clone size: .

CDR3 DNA: TGTGCCAGCAGTTCAGCGGGCCGAAGCACAGATACGCAGTATTTT
CDR3 protein: CASSSAGRSTDTQYF
D gene: .
J gene: TRBJ2-3
V gene: TRBV9
clone size: .

CDR3 DNA: TGTGCCAGCAGCGGAACCTTCGGGACAGAATATGGCTACACCTTC
CDR3 protein: CASSGTFGTEYGYTF
D gene: TRBD1
J gene: TRBJ1-2
V gene: TRBV9
clone size: .

CDR3 DNA: TGTGCCAGCAGCCCTAGGGTGGGGGGGGTTAATCAGCCCCAGCATTTT
CDR3 protein: CASSPRVGGVNQPQHF
D gene: .
J gene: TRBJ1-5
V gene: TRBV7-2
clone size: .

CDR3 DNA: TGTGCCAGTTTTGGGGGGGCTCTAGCGGGAGTCACCGGGGAGCTGTTTTTT
CDR3 protein: CASFGGALAGVTGELFF
D gene: TRBD2
J gene: TRBJ2-2
V gene: TRBV28
clone size: .

CDR3 DNA: TGTGCCAGCAGCTTGGCGGGAACAGATACGCAGTATTTT
CDR3 protein: CASSLAGTDTQYF
D gene: .
J gene: TRBJ2-3
V gene: TRBV6-5
clone size: .

CDR3 DNA: TGTGCCAGCAGTTACCCGGGACATCCAGGGCAGCCCCAGCATTTT
CDR3 protein: CASSYPGHPGQPQHF
D gene: .
J gene: TRBJ1-5
V gene: TRBV6-6
clone size: .

CDR3 DNA: TGTGCCAGTAGTATTACTAGCGGGGCCTACAATGAGCAGTTCTTC
CDR3 protein: CASSITSGAYNEQFF
D gene: TRBD2
J gene: TRBJ2-1
V gene: TRBV19
clone size: once

CDR3 DNA: TGTGCTAGCAGCTTAGCGCTATCAGGGAACTATGGCTACACCTTC
CDR3 protein: CASSLALSGNYGYTF
D gene: .
J gene: TRBJ1-2
V gene: TRBV7-7
clone size: .

CDR3 DNA: TGTGCCAGCAGTCCCCCGGACAGGGGGGATCGCGAGCAGTACTTC
CDR3 protein: CASSPPDRGDREQYF
D gene: TRBD1
J gene: TRBJ2-7
V gene: TRBV6-6
clone size: .

CDR3 DNA: TGTGCCTCGGGACAGCGTTACAATGAGCAGTTCTTC
CDR3 protein: CASGQRYNEQFF
D gene: TRBD1
J gene: TRBJ2-1
V gene: TRBV27
clone size: .

CDR3 DNA: TGTGCCAGCAGCGTAGGGGGGACTACTAATGAAAAACTGTTTTTT
CDR3 protein: CASSVGGTTNEKLFF
D gene: .
J gene: TRBJ1-4
V gene: TRBV9
clone size: .

CDR3 DNA: TGTGCCAGCAGTTTAAGAGGGCTAGCGGGCTCTGGGGCCAACGTCCTGACTTTC
CDR3 protein: CASSLRGLAGSGANVLTF
D gene: TRBD2
J gene: TRBJ2-6
V gene: TRBV27
clone size: .

CDR3 DNA: TGTGCCAGCAGCTCCGGACTAGCGGGAGGACGAGGAGGTTGGGAGCAGTACTTC
CDR3 protein: CASSSGLAGGRGGWEQYF
D gene: TRBD2
J gene: TRBJ2-7
V gene: TRBV7-9
clone size: .

CDR3 DNA: TGCAGCGTTGAAGATTCGGGGGGCGCGGACAATGAGCAGTTCTTC
CDR3 protein: CSVEDSGGADNEQFF
D gene: .
J gene: TRBJ2-1
V gene: TRBV29-1
clone size: .

CDR3 DNA: TGCAGCGCCCAGCAAACAGGGGTTTACTATGGCTACACCTTC
CDR3 protein: CSAQQTGVYYGYTF
D gene: TRBD1
J gene: TRBJ1-2
V gene: TRBV29-1
clone size: .

CDR3 DNA: TGTGCCAGCAGCCGCGCGCCCGGGAGATCCTACGAGCAGTACTTC
CDR3 protein: CASSRAPGRSYEQYF
D gene: .
J gene: TRBJ2-7
V gene: TRBV7-2
clone size: .